The present T cell receptor beta chain was sequenced within a study of T-cell memory formation after mild COVID-19. Study-level results: Prior to infection, memory already included some responding clones, suggesting cross-reactive memory joined.

Researchers used 5'RACE with constant-segment primers to make TCR alpha and TCR beta cDNA libraries that carry sample barcodes and UMIs. Each CDR3 protein gets one entry after TCRdb re-called the 5' RACE reads with MiXCR. The data show around 510,000 distinct CDR3 sequences, about a fifth seen once. This clonotype was detected ten times or more. As yet, its antigen is unknown. This CDR3 contains 15 residues. V lost 0 bases, J lost 6 bases, and 13 bases lay in between. Germline V gene data show CDR1 as SGHRS and CDR2 as YFSETQ. The sequencing sample was made of PBMCs or a T cell subset sorted from them (not recorded which). The source is an adult woman who had mild COVID-19 (a few samples of this study predate the infection). Cell type and time point are not known. The rearrangement links TRBV5-1 to TRBJ2-1; D is unresolved. The CDR3 nucleotides read TGCGCCAGCAGCTTGGAGACCGGTTCCCTCAATGAGCAGTTCTTC. This encodes CASSLETGSLNEQFF.